What follows is one TCR beta chain and its context. The antigen remains unidentified. Looked up from germline, CDR1 is GTSNPN and CDR2 is SVGIG (reference sequence). With 3 bases removed from V and 5 bases from J, the gap between germline ends came to 13 bases. The CDR3 sequence is 13 residues long. The data were taken from a study of beta chain features in type 1 diabetes. Study observations and caveats: There was a moderate but significant shortening of TCRB CDR3s in all four CD4+ subsets of Type 1 diabetes patients.

What was sequenced were expressed TCRB transcripts, since all of the isolated RNA had been reverse transcribed. Assay: immunoSEQ multiplex PCR; the TCRdb copy retains only in-frame clones and omits some. The top ten hold about 0.025% of the sample, which has fewer than 900,000 clones, roughly 17% seen once. The specimen was naive CD4+ T cells from blood. The receptor was derived from a woman aged 18-35 years in good health. V is TRBV30 and J is TRBJ2-5, with a tentative D call TRBD1 (6 bases). The CDR3 spells CAWSTGSGETQYF. As DNA, the CDR3 is TGTGCCTGGAGCACAGGGTCGGGGGAGACCCAGTACTTC. Full variable domain (missing parts from reference TRBV30 and TRBJ2-5): SQTIHQWPATLVQPVGSPLSLECTVEGTSNPNLYWYRQAAGRGLQLLFYSVGIGQISSEVPQNLSASRPQDRQFILSSKKLLLSDSGFYLCAWSTGSGETQYFGPGTRLLVL.